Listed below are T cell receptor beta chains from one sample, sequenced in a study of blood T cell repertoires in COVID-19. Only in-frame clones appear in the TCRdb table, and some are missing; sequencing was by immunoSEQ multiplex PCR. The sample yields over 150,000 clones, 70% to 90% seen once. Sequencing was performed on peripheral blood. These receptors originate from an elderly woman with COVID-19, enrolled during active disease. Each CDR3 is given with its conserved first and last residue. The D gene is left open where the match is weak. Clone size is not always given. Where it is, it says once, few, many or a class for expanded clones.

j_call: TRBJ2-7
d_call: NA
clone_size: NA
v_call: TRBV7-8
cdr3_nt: TGTGCCAGCAGCTTATTGTTACAGACGACCTACGAGCAGTACTTC
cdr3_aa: CASSLLLQTTYEQYF

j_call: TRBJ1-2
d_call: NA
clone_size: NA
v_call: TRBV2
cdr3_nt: TGTGCCACCTCTAGCACCCGGACGGCAAACTATGGCTACACCTTC
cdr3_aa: CATSSTRTANYGYTF

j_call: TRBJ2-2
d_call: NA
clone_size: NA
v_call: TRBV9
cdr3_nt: TGTGCCAGCAGTGAGGGGCAGGGGTCCACCGGGGAGCTGTTTTTT
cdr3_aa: CASSEGQGSTGELFF

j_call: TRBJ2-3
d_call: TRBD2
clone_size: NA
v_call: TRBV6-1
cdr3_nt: TGTGCCAGCAGTGAAGAGGCTAGCGGGGGCCGAGGGGATACGCAGTATTTT
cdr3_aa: CASSEEASGGRGDTQYF

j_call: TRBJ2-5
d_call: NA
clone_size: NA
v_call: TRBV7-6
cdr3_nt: TGTGCCAGCAGCCCAAGCGGAGCAGGTACCCAGTACTTC
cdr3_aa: CASSPSGAGTQYF

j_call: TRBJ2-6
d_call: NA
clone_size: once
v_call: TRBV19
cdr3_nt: TGTGCCAGTAGTAAAACAGTCCACAGCTCTGGGGCCAACGTCCTGACTTTC
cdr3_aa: CASSKTVHSSGANVLTF

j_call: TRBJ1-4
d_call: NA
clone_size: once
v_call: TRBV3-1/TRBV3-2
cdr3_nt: TGTGCCAGCAGTCCAGGGGTAACTAATGAAAAACTGTTTTTT
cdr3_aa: CASSPGVTNEKLFF

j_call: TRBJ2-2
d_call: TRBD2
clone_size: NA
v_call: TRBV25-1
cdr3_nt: TGTGCCAGCAGTACCCTCGGGTCTAGCGGGCCCACCGGGGAGCTGTTTTTT
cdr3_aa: CASSTLGSSGPTGELFF

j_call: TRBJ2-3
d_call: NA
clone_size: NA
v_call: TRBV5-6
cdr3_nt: TGTGCCAGCGGCGGGGGCACAGATACGCAGTATTTT
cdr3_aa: CASGGGTDTQYF

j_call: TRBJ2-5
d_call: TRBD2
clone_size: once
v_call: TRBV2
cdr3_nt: TGTGCCAGCAGGGGCGGGACTAGCGGGAGTGAGACCCAGTACTTC
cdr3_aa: CASRGGTSGSETQYF

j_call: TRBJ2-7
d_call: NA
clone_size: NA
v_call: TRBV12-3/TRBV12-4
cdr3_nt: TGTGCCAGCAGCTTTACTAGCAGGTACGAGCAGTACTTC
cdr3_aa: CASSFTSRYEQYF

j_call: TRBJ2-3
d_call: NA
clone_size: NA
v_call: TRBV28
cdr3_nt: TGTGCCAGCAGCCGCGGACAGCACACAGATACGCAGTATTTT
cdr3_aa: CASSRGQHTDTQYF

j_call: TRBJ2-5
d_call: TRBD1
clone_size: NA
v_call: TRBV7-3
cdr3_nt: TGTGCCAGCAGCTTAAGGGGGACAGGGAGGGTCCAAGAGACCCAGTACTTC
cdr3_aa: CASSLRGTGRVQETQYF

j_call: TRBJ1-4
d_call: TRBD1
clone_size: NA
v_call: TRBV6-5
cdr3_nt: TGTGCCAGCAGCAGGGGGCCCACTAATGAAAAACTGTTTTTT
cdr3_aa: CASSRGPTNEKLFF

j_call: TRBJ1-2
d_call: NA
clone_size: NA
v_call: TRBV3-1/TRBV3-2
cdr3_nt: TGTGCCAGCAGCCAAGGATGGACAGTCTCTTCGGATGGCTACACCTTC
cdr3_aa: CASSQGWTVSSDGYTF

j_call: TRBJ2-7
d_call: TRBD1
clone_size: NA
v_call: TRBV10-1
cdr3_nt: TGCGCCAGCAGTGAGTCCCTCCGGGACAGTTGGCGGCGGTACGAGCAGTACTTC
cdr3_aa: CASSESLRDSWRRYEQYF

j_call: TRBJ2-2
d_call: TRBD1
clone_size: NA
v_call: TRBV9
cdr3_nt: TGTGCCAGCAAATTTGGACAGGGGACCGGGGAGCTGTTTTTT
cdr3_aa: CASKFGQGTGELFF

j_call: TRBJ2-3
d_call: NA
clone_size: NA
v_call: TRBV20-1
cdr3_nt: TGCAGCGCTCTACAGGCGAATACGCAGTATTTT
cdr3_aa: CSALQANTQYF

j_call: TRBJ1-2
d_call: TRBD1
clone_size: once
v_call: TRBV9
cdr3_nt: TGTGCCAGCAGCAATGACAGGGCCCTGAATGGCTACACCTTC
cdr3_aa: CASSNDRALNGYTF

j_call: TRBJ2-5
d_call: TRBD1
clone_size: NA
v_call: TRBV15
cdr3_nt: TGTGCCACCAGCAGAGGAGGCGGGACAGGGCGACAAGAGACCCAGTACTTC
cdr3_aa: CATSRGGGTGRQETQYF

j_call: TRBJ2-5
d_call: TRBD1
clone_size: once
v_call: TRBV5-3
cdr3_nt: TGTGCCAGAAGCTTGGCCTGGGGACACAGGGGATGGAGGGAGACCCAGTACTTC
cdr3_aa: CARSLAWGHRGWRETQYF

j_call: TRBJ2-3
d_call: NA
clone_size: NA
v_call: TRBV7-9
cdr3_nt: TGTGCCAGCAGCTTAGACTTGGATACGCAGTATTTT
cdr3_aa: CASSLDLDTQYF

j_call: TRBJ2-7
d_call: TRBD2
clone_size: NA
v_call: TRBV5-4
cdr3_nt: TGTGCCAGCAGCGGAAGCGGGAGATTCGCCTACGAGCAGTACTTC
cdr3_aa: CASSGSGRFAYEQYF

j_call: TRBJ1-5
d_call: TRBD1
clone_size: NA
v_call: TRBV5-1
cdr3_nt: TGCGCCAGCAGCTTGGGGACAGGGGGGGATCAGCCCCAGCATTTT
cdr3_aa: CASSLGTGGDQPQHF

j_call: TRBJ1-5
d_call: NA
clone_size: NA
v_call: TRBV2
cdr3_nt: TGTGCCAGCAGTGGGAGGAACGGCGATCAGCCCCAGCATTTT
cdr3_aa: CASSGRNGDQPQHF

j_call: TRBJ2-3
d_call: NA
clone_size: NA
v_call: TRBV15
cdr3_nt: TGTGCCACCAGCAGAGATCAGTTTTCCGCCGCTACGCAGTATTTT
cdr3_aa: CATSRDQFSAATQYF

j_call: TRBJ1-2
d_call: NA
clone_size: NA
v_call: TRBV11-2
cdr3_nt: TGTGCCAGCCGGCGGGCGGGGGGCCGGAGCTATGGCTACACCTTC
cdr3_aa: CASRRAGGRSYGYTF

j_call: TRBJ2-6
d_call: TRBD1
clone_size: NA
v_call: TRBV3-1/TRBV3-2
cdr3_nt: TGTGCCAGCAGCCCCGGCCGGGACAGGGGATCGTCTGGGGCCAACGTCCTGACTTTC
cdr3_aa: CASSPGRDRGSSGANVLTF

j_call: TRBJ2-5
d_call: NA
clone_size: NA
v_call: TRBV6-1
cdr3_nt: TGTGCCAGCAGTGACACGACCAGGGCGTGGGGGACCCAGTACTTC
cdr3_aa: CASSDTTRAWGTQYF

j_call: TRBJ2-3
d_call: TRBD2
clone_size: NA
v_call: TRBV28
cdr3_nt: TGTGCCAGCAGTTTATGGACTAGCGGGACTCGCACAGATACGCAGTATTTT
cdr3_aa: CASSLWTSGTRTDTQYF

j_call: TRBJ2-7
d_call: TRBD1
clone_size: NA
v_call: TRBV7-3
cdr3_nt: TGTGCCAGCAGCCAAGAACCACAGGGGTTGGGGGAGCAGTACTTC
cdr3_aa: CASSQEPQGLGEQYF

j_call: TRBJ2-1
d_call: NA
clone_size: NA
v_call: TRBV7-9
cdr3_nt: TGTGCCAGCAGCTACCTACTACCTCGCCCAACCTACAATGAGCAGTTCTTC
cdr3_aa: CASSYLLPRPTYNEQFF

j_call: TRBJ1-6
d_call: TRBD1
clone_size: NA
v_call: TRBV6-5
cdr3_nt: TGTGCCAGCAGTTCCTACGGGACAGGGGATTCACCCCTCCACTTT
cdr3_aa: CASSSYGTGDSPLHF

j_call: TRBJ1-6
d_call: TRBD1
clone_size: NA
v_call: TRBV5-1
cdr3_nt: TGCGCCAGCAGCTCCACGACAGGGGATAATTCACCCCTCCACTTT
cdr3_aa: CASSSTTGDNSPLHF

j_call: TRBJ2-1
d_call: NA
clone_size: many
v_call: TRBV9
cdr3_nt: TGTGCCAGCAGCGTGGGGAGGAAGTCGGGTAGCTCCTACAATGAGCAGTTCTTC
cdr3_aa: CASSVGRKSGSSYNEQFF

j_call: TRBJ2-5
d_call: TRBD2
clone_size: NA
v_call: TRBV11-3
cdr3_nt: TGTGCCAGCAGCTTAGTAGCGGGGGAGACCCAGTACTTC
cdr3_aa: CASSLVAGETQYF

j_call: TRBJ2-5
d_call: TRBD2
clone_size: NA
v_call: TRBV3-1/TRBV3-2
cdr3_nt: TGTGCCAGCGGGCGGGGGACCATGTTGGGGACCCAGTACTTC
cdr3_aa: CASGRGTMLGTQYF

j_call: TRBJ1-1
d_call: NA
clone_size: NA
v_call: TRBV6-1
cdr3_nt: TGTGCCAGCAGTGTGGAGACCCGAGGGATTTACACTGAAGCTTTCTTT
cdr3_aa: CASSVETRGIYTEAFF

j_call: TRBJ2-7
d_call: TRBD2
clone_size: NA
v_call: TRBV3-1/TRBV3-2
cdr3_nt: TGTGCCAGCAGCCAAGATCTAGCGGGTAGGGAGCAGTACTTC
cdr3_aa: CASSQDLAGREQYF

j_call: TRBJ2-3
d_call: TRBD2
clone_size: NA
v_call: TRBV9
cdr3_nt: TGTGCCAGCAGCGTAGCAGCTAGCGGGAGGGGAGTGGTGGATACGCAGTATTTT
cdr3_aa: CASSVAASGRGVVDTQYF

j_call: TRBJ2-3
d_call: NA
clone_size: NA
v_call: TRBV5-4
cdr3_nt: TGTGCCAGCAGCGCCGTGGGGGCCGGCACAGATACGCAGTATTTT
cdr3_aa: CASSAVGAGTDTQYF

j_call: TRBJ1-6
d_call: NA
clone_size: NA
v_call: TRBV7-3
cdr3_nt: TGTGCCAGCAGCCGGGGCCGGGAGTCACCCCTCCACTTT
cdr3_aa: CASSRGRESPLHF

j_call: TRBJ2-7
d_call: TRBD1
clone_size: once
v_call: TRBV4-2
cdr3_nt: TGTGCCAGCAGCCAAGGGGGACAGGGGGCGGACGGCGAGCAGTACTTC
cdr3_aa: CASSQGGQGADGEQYF

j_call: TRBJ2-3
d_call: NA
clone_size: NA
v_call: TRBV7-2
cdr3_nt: TGTGCCAGCAGCTTAAAGATGGGACATAGCACAGATACGCAGTATTTT
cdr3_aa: CASSLKMGHSTDTQYF

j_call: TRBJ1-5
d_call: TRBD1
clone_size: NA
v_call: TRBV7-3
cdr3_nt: TGTGCCAGCTCCGACAGGGGTAGCAATCAGCCCCAGCATTTT
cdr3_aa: CASSDRGSNQPQHF

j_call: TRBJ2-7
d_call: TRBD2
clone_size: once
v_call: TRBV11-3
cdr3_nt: TGTGCCAGCTCTGCTAGCGGATACGAGCAGTACTTC
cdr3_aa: CASSASGYEQYF